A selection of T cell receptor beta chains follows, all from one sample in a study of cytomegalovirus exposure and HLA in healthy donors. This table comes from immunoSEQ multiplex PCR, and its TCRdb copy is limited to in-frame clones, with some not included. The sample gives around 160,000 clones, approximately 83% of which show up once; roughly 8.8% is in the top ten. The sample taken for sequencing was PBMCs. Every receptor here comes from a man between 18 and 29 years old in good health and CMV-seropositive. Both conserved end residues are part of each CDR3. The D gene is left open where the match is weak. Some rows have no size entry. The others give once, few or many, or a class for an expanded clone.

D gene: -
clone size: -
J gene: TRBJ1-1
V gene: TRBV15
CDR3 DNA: TGTGCCACCAGCAGAGAATGGGCCTTGAACACTGAAGCTTTCTTT
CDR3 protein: CATSREWALNTEAFF

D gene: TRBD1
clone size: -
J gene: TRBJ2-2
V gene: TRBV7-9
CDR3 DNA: TGTTCCAGCAGCCGCTGGACAGGGAACACCGGGGAGCTGTTTTTT
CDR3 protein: CSSSRWTGNTGELFF

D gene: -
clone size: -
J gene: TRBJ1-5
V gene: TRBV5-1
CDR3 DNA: TGCGCCAGCAGCTTGGGTCAGGATAATAGCAATCAGCCCCAGCATTTT
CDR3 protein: CASSLGQDNSNQPQHF

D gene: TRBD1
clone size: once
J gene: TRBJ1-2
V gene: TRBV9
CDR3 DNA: TGTGCCAGCTATGAGGGGGCCTATGGCTACACCTTC
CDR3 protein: CASYEGAYGYTF

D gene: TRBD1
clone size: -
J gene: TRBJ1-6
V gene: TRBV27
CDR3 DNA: TGTGCCAGCAACCTAGGACAGGTGAATTCACCCCTCCACTTT
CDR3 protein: CASNLGQVNSPLHF

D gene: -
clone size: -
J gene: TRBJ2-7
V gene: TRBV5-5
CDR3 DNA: TGTGCCAGCCCAAGATCCTCTGGCGGGTCCGAGCAGTACTTC
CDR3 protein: CASPRSSGGSEQYF

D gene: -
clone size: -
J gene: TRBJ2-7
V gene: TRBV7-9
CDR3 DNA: TGTTCCAGCAGCTTAGCGACAGGATTAGCCTACGAGCAGTACTTC
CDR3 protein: CSSSLATGLAYEQYF

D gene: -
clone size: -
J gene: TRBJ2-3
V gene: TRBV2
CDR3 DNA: TGTGCCAGCAGGACCCAGAGAGGGTTGACAGATACGCAGTATTTT
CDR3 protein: CASRTQRGLTDTQYF

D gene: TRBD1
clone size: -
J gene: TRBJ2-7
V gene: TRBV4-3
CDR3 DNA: TGCGCCAGCACCACTGGGACAGGGGCCCCCTACGAGCAGCACTTC
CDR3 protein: CASTTGTGAPYEQHF

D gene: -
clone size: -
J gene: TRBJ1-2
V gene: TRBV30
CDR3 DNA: TGTGCCTGGGCACAAGTCGGCTACACCTTC
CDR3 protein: CAWAQVGYTF

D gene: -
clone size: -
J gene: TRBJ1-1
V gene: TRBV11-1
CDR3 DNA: TGTGCCAGCAGCTTAGACAGGGCGGACACTGAAGCTTTCTTT
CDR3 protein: CASSLDRADTEAFF

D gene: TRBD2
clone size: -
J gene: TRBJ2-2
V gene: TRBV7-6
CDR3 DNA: TGTGCCAGCAGCCCAGGAGCGGGGGGAACCGGGGAGCTGTTTTTT
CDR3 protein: CASSPGAGGTGELFF

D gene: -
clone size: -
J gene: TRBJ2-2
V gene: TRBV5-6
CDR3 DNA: TGTGCCAGCAGCTTCAGGATCGCACAGGGCCTTAGGACCGGGGAGCTGTTTTTT
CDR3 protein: CASSFRIAQGLRTGELFF

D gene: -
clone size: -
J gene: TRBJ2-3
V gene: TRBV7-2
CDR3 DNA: TGTGCCAGCAGCTTAGCCCAGAATAATCCTAGCACAGATACGCAGTATTTT
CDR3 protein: CASSLAQNNPSTDTQYF

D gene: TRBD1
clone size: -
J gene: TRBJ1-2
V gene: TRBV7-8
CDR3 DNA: TGTGCCAGCAGCTTTAGGGGACAGGGGGCTCAAGGAGAGGGCTACACCTTC
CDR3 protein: CASSFRGQGAQGEGYTF

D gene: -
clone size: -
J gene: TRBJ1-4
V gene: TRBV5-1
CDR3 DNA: TGCGCCAGCAGCTTGGAACCTACCCCGGCAACTAATGAAAAACTGTTTTTT
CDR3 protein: CASSLEPTPATNEKLFF

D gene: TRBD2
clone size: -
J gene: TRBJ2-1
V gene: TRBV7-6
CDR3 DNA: TGTGCCAGCAGCCGTACCCTAGCGGGGCCTTACAATGAGCAGTTCTTC
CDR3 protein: CASSRTLAGPYNEQFF

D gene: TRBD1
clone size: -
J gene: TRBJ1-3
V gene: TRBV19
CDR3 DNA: TGTGCCAGTAGTATAGTCGCAGGGGGCCGGACCTCTGGAAACACCATATATTTT
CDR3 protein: CASSIVAGGRTSGNTIYF

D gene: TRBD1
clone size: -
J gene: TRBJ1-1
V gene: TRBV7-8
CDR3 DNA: TGTGCCAGCAGCCCGGGGACAGCCGACACTGAAGCTTTCTTT
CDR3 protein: CASSPGTADTEAFF

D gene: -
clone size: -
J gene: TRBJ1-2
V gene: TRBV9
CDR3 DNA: TGTGCCAGCAGCAAAGAAGGCAGGGGATCCGATGGCTACACCTTC
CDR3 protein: CASSKEGRGSDGYTF

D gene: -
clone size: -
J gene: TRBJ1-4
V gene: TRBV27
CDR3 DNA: TGTGCCAGCAGCCCTAGCCATGGGTTGAATGAAAAACTGTTTTTT
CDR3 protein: CASSPSHGLNEKLFF

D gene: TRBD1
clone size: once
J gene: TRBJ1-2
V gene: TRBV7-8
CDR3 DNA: TGTGCCAGCAGCGCGGACAGGGGGCTTCCTCCAGGCTACACCTTC
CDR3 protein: CASSADRGLPPGYTF

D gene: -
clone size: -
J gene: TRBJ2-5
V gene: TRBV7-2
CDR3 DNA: TGTGCCAGCAGCTTAAGGACTGGAGCGTGGGAGACCCAGTACTTC
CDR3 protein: CASSLRTGAWETQYF

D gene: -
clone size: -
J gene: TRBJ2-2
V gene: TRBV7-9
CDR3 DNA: TGTTCCAGCAGCTATCCTCGACAAGCGAACACCGGGGAGCTGTTTTTT
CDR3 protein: CSSSYPRQANTGELFF

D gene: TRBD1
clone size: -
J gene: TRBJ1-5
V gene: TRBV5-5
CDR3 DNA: TGTGCCAGCAGCGAGGACAGGGTCCAGCCCCAGCATTTT
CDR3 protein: CASSEDRVQPQHF

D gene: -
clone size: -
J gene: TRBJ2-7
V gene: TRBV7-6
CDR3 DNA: TGTGCCAGCAGCTTAGAGGGGTCCTCCTCCTACGAGCAGTACTTC
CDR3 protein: CASSLEGSSSYEQYF

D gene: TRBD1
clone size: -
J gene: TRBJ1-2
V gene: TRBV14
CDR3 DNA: TGTGCCAGCAGCCTCCTCGCCGGGACAGGGGCGATACGGGATTTTTCCTATGGCTACACCTTC
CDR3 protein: CASSLLAGTGAIRDFSYGYTF

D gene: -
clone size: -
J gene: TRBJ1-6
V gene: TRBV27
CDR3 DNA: TGTGCCAGCAGTTATAGACAAGTTAATTCACCCCTCCACTTT
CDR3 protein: CASSYRQVNSPLHF

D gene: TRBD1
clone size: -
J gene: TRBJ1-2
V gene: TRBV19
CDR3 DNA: TGTGCCAGCAGGGGACAGACTAACTATGGCTACACCTTC
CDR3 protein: CASRGQTNYGYTF

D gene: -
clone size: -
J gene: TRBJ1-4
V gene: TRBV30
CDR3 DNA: TGTGCCTGGATCCGGGATAAAAAAGGTGCCATGGGTGGTCCTGGTGAAAAACTGTTTTTT
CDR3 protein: CAWIRDKKGAMGGPGEKLFF

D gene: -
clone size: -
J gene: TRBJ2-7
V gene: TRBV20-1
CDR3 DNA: TGCAGTGCTAGAGTACTGTACGAGCAGTACTTC
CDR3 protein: CSARVLYEQYF

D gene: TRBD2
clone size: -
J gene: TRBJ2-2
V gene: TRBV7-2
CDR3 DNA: TGTGCCAGCAGCTTAGGTCGATTGCGGGGGGGGCGCACCGGGGAGCTGTTTTTT
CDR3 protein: CASSLGRLRGGRTGELFF

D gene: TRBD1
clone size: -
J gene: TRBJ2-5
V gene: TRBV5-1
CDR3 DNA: TGCGCCAGCAGCTTGGCAGGGGGATGGGGAGAGACCCAGTACTTC
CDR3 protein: CASSLAGGWGETQYF

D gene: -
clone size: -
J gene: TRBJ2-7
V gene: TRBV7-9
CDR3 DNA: TGTGCCAGCAGCCACTGGCTGCAAAGGGGCGAGCAGTACTTC
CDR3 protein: CASSHWLQRGEQYF

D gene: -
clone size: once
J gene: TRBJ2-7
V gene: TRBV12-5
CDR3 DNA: TGTGCTAGTGGTTTGGGGTACGAGCAGTACTTC
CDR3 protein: CASGLGYEQYF

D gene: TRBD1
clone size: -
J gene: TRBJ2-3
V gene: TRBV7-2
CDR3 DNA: TGTGCCAGCAGCCCAGGACAGGGGCACACAGATACGCAGTATTTT
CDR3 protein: CASSPGQGHTDTQYF

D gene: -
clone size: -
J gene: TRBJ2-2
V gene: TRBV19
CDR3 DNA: TGTGCCAGTAGTCCTCAGGGGTTTAACGGGGAGCTGTTTTTT
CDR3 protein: CASSPQGFNGELFF

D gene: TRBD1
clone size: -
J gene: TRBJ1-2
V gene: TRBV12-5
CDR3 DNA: TGTGCTAGCACAAGGGACAGAGTAGCTAACTATGGCTACACCTTC
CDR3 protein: CASTRDRVANYGYTF

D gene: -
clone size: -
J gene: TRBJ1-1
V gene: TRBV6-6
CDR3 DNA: TGTGCCAGCAGTTACGATAGGGGGAGGGACACTGAAGCTTTCTTT
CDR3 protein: CASSYDRGRDTEAFF